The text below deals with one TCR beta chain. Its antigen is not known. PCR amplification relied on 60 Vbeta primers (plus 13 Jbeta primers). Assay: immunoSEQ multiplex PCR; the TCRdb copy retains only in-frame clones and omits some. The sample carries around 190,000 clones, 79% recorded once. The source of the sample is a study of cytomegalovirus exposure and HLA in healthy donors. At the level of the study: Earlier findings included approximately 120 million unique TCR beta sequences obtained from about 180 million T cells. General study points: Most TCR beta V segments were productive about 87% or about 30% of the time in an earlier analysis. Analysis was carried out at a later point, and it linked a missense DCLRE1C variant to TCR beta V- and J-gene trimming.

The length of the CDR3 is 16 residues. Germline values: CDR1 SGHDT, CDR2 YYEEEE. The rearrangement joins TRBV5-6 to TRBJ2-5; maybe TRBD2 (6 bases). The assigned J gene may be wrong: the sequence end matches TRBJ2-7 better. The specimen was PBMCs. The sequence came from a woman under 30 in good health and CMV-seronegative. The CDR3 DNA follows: TGTGCCAGCAGCTTGGCTGGCGGGGAGAGCTCCTACGAGCAGTACTTC. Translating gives CASSLAGGESSYEQYF.